This T cell receptor (beta chain) was obtained from a study of response to subunit inactivated influenza vaccine. Overall study findings and caveats: The authors proposed limited new T cell recruitment per seasonal influenza vaccination.

CDR3 length equals 17 residues. Germline V gives CDR1 MGHRA, CDR2 YSYEKL. V dropped 3 bases and J dropped 7; count of bases not matched to a gene: 9. A note on this clonotype: Its antigen is as yet unknown.

TCRdb itself ran the RT-PCR reads through MiXCR, one entry per CDR3 protein. This table has 150,000 to 200,000 distinct CDR3 sequences, about 12% appearing once. This sample was also put to use in a study of T cells expressing NK-cell markers. That report adds: The authors generated TCR beta cDNA through 5'RACE template switching with UMIs. HCMV seropositivity marked most of the eight sequenced donors; one was seronegative. Of the CD8+ T cell pool in about 6 donors, about 1.0-8% was accounted for by dominant NKG2C+ clonotypes.

This TCR derives from a man between 45 and 60 years old who received an inactivated influenza vaccine. The source was CD8+ T cells sorted from PBMCs, collected about 13 days after vaccination. The V gene is TRBV4-1, the J gene TRBJ2-5; 15 positions match TRBD2. CDR3 in amino acids: CASSQGLAGGPRRTQYF. CDR3 nucleotide sequence: TGCGCCAGCAGCCAGGGACTAGCGGGGGGCCCACGACGGACCCAGTACTTC.